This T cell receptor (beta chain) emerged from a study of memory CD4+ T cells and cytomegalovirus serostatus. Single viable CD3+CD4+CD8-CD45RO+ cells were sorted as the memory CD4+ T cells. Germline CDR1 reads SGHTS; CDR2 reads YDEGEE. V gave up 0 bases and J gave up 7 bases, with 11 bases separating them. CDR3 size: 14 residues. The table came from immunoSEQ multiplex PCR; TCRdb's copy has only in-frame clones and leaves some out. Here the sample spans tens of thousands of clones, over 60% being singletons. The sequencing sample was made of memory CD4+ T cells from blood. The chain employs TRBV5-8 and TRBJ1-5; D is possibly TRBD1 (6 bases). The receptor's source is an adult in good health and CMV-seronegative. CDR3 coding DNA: TGTGCCAGCAGCTTGGAACAGGGTCACCAGCCCCAGCATTTT. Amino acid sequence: CASSLEQGHQPQHF.